This T cell receptor beta chain was observed in a study of early stage breast cancer tumors. Study-level points and caveats: Tumor and normal breast were distinguished via blood comparison in about 90% of the 16 patients. Tumors had roughly 2.4-fold higher T cell density and higher clonality than adjacent normal breast tissue.

Here immunoSEQ multiplex PCR was the method, and the copy in TCRdb shows in-frame clones only, minus some. The table shows 50,000 to 75,000 clones, with more than 60% occurring only once. The CDR3 sequence is 13 residues long. Germline-derived CDR1 and CDR2 are KGHSH and LQKENI. Trimming left V 2 bases short and J 1 base short, with 5 bases between. As for this clone: Its antigen is as yet unknown.

The sequencing sample was made of blood. The chain joins TRBV18 to TRBJ2-5, with D unresolved. The receptor comes from a person under 45 with breast cancer. The DNA for the CDR3 is TGTGCCAGCTCACCAAACATCCAAGAGACCCAGTACTTC. Amino acids: CASSPNIQETQYF.